This T cell receptor beta chain was captured in a study of Ad26.COV2.S vaccination and SARS-CoV-2 variants. The treatment was: approximately 18 received Ad26.COV2.S at low or high dose, single or two shots; about 5 received placebo; per-sample allocation not given. Following the first vaccine or placebo injection, samples were taken on day 63. Germline V CDR1 and CDR2: MNHNS, SASEGT. Deletions cut 1 base from V and 3 bases from J, with 12 bases between. The CDR3 loop spans 15 amino acids. Assay: immunoSEQ multiplex PCR; the TCRdb copy retains only in-frame clones and omits some. The sample has roughly 700,000 clones, roughly 90% seen once; the top ten hold about 1.5%.

The V gene is TRBV6-1, the J gene TRBJ1-2; D unresolved. This sample comprised peripheral blood, obtained in a trial of Ad26.COV2.S vaccine versus placebo. This TCR derives from a person between 18 and 65 years old who received the Ad26.COV2.S COVID-19 vaccine or a placebo. CDR3 region: CASSEGVALYYGYTF. CDR3 DNA: TGTGCCAGCAGTGAAGGAGTAGCCCTATACTATGGCTACACCTTC.